The 7 T cell receptor beta chains presented below share a single source sample, sequenced in a study of blood T cell repertoires in COVID-19. Here immunoSEQ multiplex PCR was the method, and the copy in TCRdb shows in-frame clones only, minus some. The repertoire holds 300,000 to 400,000 clones, with more than 70% as singletons. Sequenced: peripheral blood. The receptor source for this set is a woman in her 30s with COVID-19, enrolled during active disease.

The chain joins TRBV7-8 to TRBJ2-7; 9 positions match TRBD2. The V and J ends lost 8 bases and 6 bases, in that order; junction bases with no gene match: 14. This CDR3 has 15 residues. Germline V lookup: CDR1 SGHVS, CDR2 FQNEAQ. CDR3 sequence reads: CASGQTGLANSEQYV. CDR3 sequence (DNA): TGTGCCAGCGGACAGACGGGACTAGCTAACAGCGAGCAGTACGTC.

V and J are TRBV5-6 and TRBJ2-2; TRBD2 aligns across 8 bases. V lost 2 bases to trimming and J lost 5 bases; unmatched junction nucleotides: 8. Germline CDR1 reads SGHDT; CDR2 reads YYEEEE. There are 16 residues in the CDR3. The CDR3 DNA reads TGTGCCAGCAGCTTAGGTCTGGGCGGGAGGACCGGGGAGCTGTTTTTT. The encoded protein is CASSLGLGGRTGELFF.

The J gene is TRBJ2-1, the V gene TRBV11-3, with 8 bases aligning to TRBD2. The CDR3 covers 13 residues. The V segment lost 5 bases and the J segment 8 bases; nucleotides outside the gene matches: 5. The germline V gene has CDR1 SGHNT and CDR2 YENEEA. The CDR3 protein is CASSRGGADEQFF. CDR3 coding DNA: TGTGCCAGCAGCCGGGGGGGGGCGGATGAGCAGTTCTTC.

This chain uses TRBV6-1 with TRBJ2-1, with D possibly matching TRBD1 (6 bases). V lost 4 bases and J 7 bases, leaving 23 bases between the germline ends. CDR3 length equals 17 residues. The germline V gene has CDR1 MNHNS and CDR2 SASEGT. CDR3 sequence: CASSGEFSRGMENEQFF. CDR3 nucleotide sequence: TGTGCCAGCAGTGGAGAGTTTTCGAGGGGGATGGAAAATGAGCAGTTCTTC.

V is TRBV6-2 or TRBV6-3 and J is TRBJ2-5; the match to TRBD1 covers 7 bases. Trimming took 4 bases from V and 3 from J; bases not matched to a gene: 5. Per germline, CDR1 MNHEY and CDR2 SVGEGT. The CDR3 loop spans 14 amino acids. The CDR3 nucleotides read TGTGCCAGCAGTTCCTACAGGGGAGAAGAGACCCAGTACTTC. This translates into CASSSYRGEETQYF.

The genes are TRBV28 and TRBJ2-7; possible D gene TRBD1, 6 bases. This CDR3 is built from 14 residues. CDR1 MDHEN and CDR2 SYDVKM come from the germline V gene. The V and J ends lost 8 bases and 4 bases respectively, with 18 bases between them. The CDR3 spells CASGETGSSYEQYF. CDR3 DNA sequence: TGTGCCAGCGGCGAAACAGGGAGCAGTTACGAGCAGTACTTC.

In its sample, this clone was seen once. The V call is TRBV5-6, the J call TRBJ1-5, with a possible D match to TRBD1 (6 bases). The CDR3 is 14 amino acids. Looked up from germline, CDR1 is SGHDT and CDR2 is YYEEEE. The V gene lost 3 bases and the J gene lost 3 bases, with 10 bases spanning the gap. CDR3 sequence: CASSSGAINQPQHF. DNA of the CDR3: TGTGCCAGCAGCTCAGGGGCGATCAATCAGCCCCAGCATTTT.